The TCR beta chain described here comes from a study of blood T cell repertoires in COVID-19. Study at large: Sites in the United States, Italy and Spain provided acute and convalescent COVID-19 samples. PBMCs, B-cell-depleted T cells, or T cells were the source of the cDNA or gDNA that made up the material.

This CDR3 has 14 residues. CDR1 SGHRS and CDR2 YFSETQ come from the germline V gene. V was trimmed by 0 bases and J by 10 bases, leaving 11 bases between them. During active infection, Seattle patients enrolled and were then monitored through disease. TCRdb keeps only in-frame clones here, not all; method: immunoSEQ multiplex PCR. This table holds roughly 200,000 clones, 83% found once. V is TRBV5-1 and J is TRBJ1-6; no firm D call. The source material was peripheral blood. The receptor comes from a woman under 40 with COVID-19, enrolled during active disease. CDR3 in DNA: TGCGCCAGCAGCTTGGCCGGGAGAGGCTCACCCCTCCACTTT. Amino acids: CASSLAGRGSPLHF.